These 32 T cell receptor beta chains were all obtained from the same sample, sequenced in a study of T cells in Graves' hyperthyroidism and ophthalmopathy. TCR beta CDR3 sequences were amplified from RNA transcripts. HTBI primers were the set used in a first-round RT-PCR of the TCR CDR3. TCRdb fed the multiplex PCR reads into MiXCR, producing one record per CDR3 protein. The sample gives about 760,000 distinct CDR3 sequences, roughly a third of which show up once; less than 35% is in the top ten. Sequenced sample: blood. The receptors here all came from a woman between 40 and 50 years old with Graves' hyperthyroidism.

The CDR3 DNA reads as TGTGCCAGCAGCTCTGGCGAGGGAAGTAATGAGCAGTTCTTC. Protein sequence: CASSSGEGSNEQFF. V is TRBV7-8 and J is TRBJ2-1, with D possibly being TRBD2 (5 bases). V was trimmed by 4 bases and J by 7 bases, leaving 14 bases between them. The CDR3 has 14 amino acids. CDR1 and CDR2 from the germline V gene are SGHVS and FQNEAQ.

The chain joins TRBV5-6 to TRBJ1-1; possibly TRBD1 for D (5 bases). With 5 bases removed from V and 9 bases from J, the gap between germline ends came to 14 bases. The V gene's germline CDR1 is SGHDT and CDR2 YYEEEE. The CDR3 covers 12 residues. This CDR3 is CASSTQGRKAFF. The CDR3 DNA is TGTGCCAGCAGTACTCAGGGAAGGAAAGCTTTCTTT. Full variable domain (outside the CDR3, taken from reference TRBV5-6 and TRBJ1-1): DAGVTQSPTHLIKTRGQQVTLRCSPKSGHDTVSWYQQALGQGPQFIFQYYEEEERQRGNFPDRFSGHQFPNYSSELNVNALLLGDSALYLCASSTQGRKAFFGQGTRLTVV.

Details on this clonotype: A much larger clone lies a single base off, so this may be a read error. The chain recombines TRBV24-1 with TRBJ1-1; no firm D call. Looked up from germline, CDR1 is KGHDR and CDR2 is SFDVKD. The CDR3 is 13 amino acids. The CDR3 DNA is TGTGCCACCAGTGGCCGGCAGAACACTGAAGCTCTCTTT. The encoded protein is CATSGRQNTEALF.

This clonotype has a handful of counts. The rearrangement links TRBV14 to TRBJ2-6, with D possibly matching TRBD1 (6 bases). Per the germline V gene, CDR1 is SGHDN and CDR2 is FVKESK. CDR3 length equals 16 residues. V was clipped by 1 base and J by 1 base, with 8 bases between them. The CDR3, as DNA: TGTGCCAGCAGCCAAGTTGGGACATCTGGGGCCAACGTCCTGACTTTC. Its protein is CASSQVGTSGANVLTF.

The chain couples TRBV29-1 to TRBJ2-7; 11 bases line up with TRBD1. J was trimmed by 4 bases and V by 5 bases; bases with no gene match: 7. CDR3 length equals 14 residues. Germline loops: CDR1 SQVTM, CDR2 ANQGSEA. The CDR3 sequence is CSVSRTGGRYEQYF. DNA of the CDR3: TGCAGCGTTTCCAGGACAGGGGGCAGATACGAGCAGTACTTC.

Many counts were recorded for this clonotype. In DNA form, the CDR3 reads TGTGCCAGCAGTTTAACCGGGGCCAACGTCCTGACTTTC. This sequence encodes CASSLTGANVLTF. The chain is built from TRBV12-3 or TRBV12-4 and TRBJ2-6; the D is unclear. The V end lost 2 bases, the J end lost 4 bases, and 3 bases lay between the germline ends. The CDR3 is 13 residues long.

This clonotype was counted ten times or more. This chain uses TRBV5-4 with TRBJ2-5; weak D call: TRBD1 (5 bases). Looked up from germline, CDR1 is SGHNT and CDR2 is YYREEE (reference sequence). This CDR3 contains 14 residues. The V and J ends lost 1 base and 2 bases respectively, with 9 bases between them. CDR3 nucleotides: TGTGCCAGCAGCTTGCAGACAGCTCAAGAGACCCAGTACTTC. It encodes CASSLQTAQETQYF.

This clonotype has only a few counts. With a much larger clone just one base away, this may be a read error. This rearrangement joins TRBV29-1 to TRBJ2-2; D perhaps matches TRBD2 (5 bases). Germline loops: CDR1 SQVTM, CDR2 ANQGSEA. The CDR3 runs 15 residues. For the CDR3, the DNA is TGCAGCGTTGAATCAGGCGCTCGTAACACCGGGGAGCTGTCTTTT. As protein: CSVESGARNTGELSF.

This clonotype was seen repeatedly, ten times or more. One end of the junction is discordant with germline, which a read error may explain. This chain connects TRBV3-1 to TRBJ2-5; D unresolved. Germline values: CDR1 LGHDT, CDR2 YNNKEL (reference sequence). CDR3 length equals 14 residues. The CDR3 loop is CASSQSARQGTQYF. CDR3 DNA: TGTGCCAGCAGCCAATCGGCCCGGCAAGGGACCCAGTACTTC.

The V call is TRBV2, the J call TRBJ1-1, with a possible D match to TRBD1 (6 bases). Germline CDR1 reads SNHLY; CDR2 reads FYNNEI. Trimming stripped 8 bases from V and 2 bases from J, with 9 bases between. The CDR3 is 12 residues long. CDR3: CASQGSNTEAFF. The CDR3 DNA is TGTGCCAGCCAGGGGAGCAACACTGAAGCTTTCTTT.

The rearrangement links TRBV12-3 or TRBV12-4 to TRBJ2-3; 7 nucleotides line up with TRBD1. The CDR3 consists of 16 residues. V lost 8 bases, J lost 1 base, and 12 bases stayed unmatched. CDR3 region: CASGARGGRGTDTQYF. Here the CDR3 DNA reads TGTGCCAGCGGCGCTCGAGGGGGCAGGGGCACAGATACGCAGTATTTT.

The chain recombines TRBV10-3 with TRBJ2-1; 10 nucleotides line up with TRBD1. The ends lost 9 bases at V and 7 bases at J; junction bases unmatched: 6. From germline, CDR1 is ENHRY and CDR2 SYGVKD. The CDR3 is made up of 13 amino acids. This CDR3 is CAIPGQGINEQFF. The CDR3 DNA reads as TGTGCCATTCCGGGACAGGGGATTAATGAGCAGTTCTTC.

At least ten counts were recorded for this clonotype. The chain links TRBV7-9 to TRBJ2-7, with TRBD1 as a possible D gene (5 bases). This CDR3 has 14 residues. Per the germline V gene, CDR1 is SEHNR and CDR2 is FQNEAQ (reference sequence). V was trimmed by 4 bases and J by 6 bases, leaving 16 bases between them. CDR3 nucleotide sequence: TGTGCCAGCAGCTCGAATAGTCTAAGGGGCGAGCAGTACTTC. The encoded protein is CASSSNSLRGEQYF.

The chain couples TRBV25-1 to TRBJ1-5; a weak D match, TRBD1 (6 bases). With 6 bases removed from V and 11 bases from J, the gap between germline ends came to 17 bases. This CDR3 comprises 13 residues. The germline CDR1 and CDR2 sequences are MGHDK and SYGVNS. As DNA, the CDR3 is TGTGCCAGCAGCTCAAACAGGGAATCAGCCCAGCATTTT. Protein: CASSSNRESAQHF.

V usage is TRBV4-1 and J usage is TRBJ2-7, with TRBD2 matching over 7 bases. Unmatched junction bases numbered 15, after V lost 4 bases and J lost 6 bases. Looked up from germline, CDR1 is MGHRA and CDR2 is YSYEKL. This CDR3 contains 16 residues. The chain's CDR3 is CASSRQPVAGVSEQYF. CDR3 bases: TGCGCCAGCAGCCGCCAACCAGTGGCGGGAGTTAGCGAGCAGTACTTC.

The V call is TRBV9, the J call TRBJ2-2, with TRBD2 matching over 7 bases. With V trimmed by 0 bases and J by 2 bases, 10 bases remained unmatched. Germline CDR1 and CDR2: SGDLS and YYNGEE. The CDR3 runs to 18 residues. The CDR3 DNA reads TGTGCCAGCAGCGTAGGGTCTCTAGGCGGGAGTAACACCGGGGAGCTGTTTTTT. This sequence encodes CASSVGSLGGSNTGELFF. Supplemented by reference TRBV9 and TRBJ2-2, the full variable domain reads DSGVTQTPKHLITATGQRVTLRCSPRSGDLSVYWYQQSLDQGLQFLIQYYNGEERAKGNILERFSAQQFPDLHSELNLSSLELGDSALYFCASSVGSLGGSNTGELFFGEGSRLTVL.

A remark on this clonotype: A read error may explain this, as a much larger clone is one base away. The chain uses TRBV7-2 and TRBJ1-1; D perhaps matches TRBD1 (5 bases). V was clipped by 3 bases and J by 10 bases, with 24 bases between them. The CDR3 covers 16 residues. CDR1 and CDR2 from the germline V gene are SGHTA and FQGNSA. The DNA of the CDR3 is TGTGCCAGCAGCTTTTCCCTCCGGGGGGAAAACATGAGAGCTTTCTTT. Its translation: CASSFSLRGENMRAFF.

This clonotype was observed at least ten times. The J gene is TRBJ2-7, the V gene TRBV2, with D tentatively TRBD2 (6 bases). There are 14 residues in the CDR3. V was cut by 2 bases and J by 0 bases, with 8 bases left in between. Germline CDR1 and CDR2: SNHLY and FYNNEI. The CDR3 DNA reads TGTGCCAGCAGTGAATTGGGGGGCTCCTACGAGCAGTACTTC. Protein product: CASSELGGSYEQYF.

Points on this clonotype: A much larger clone differs by one base, so this may be a read error. This sequence joins TRBV20-1 and TRBJ2-7; TRBD2 matches 14 bases. CDR3 length: 13 residues. Germline V gene lookup returns CDR1 DFQATT and CDR2 SNEGSKA (reference sequence). The chain's CDR3 is CGARAGLAGAQYF. The CDR3 nucleotides read TGCGGTGCTAGGGCGGGACTAGCGGGGGCGCAGTACTTC.

This clonotype has more than one count but fewer than ten. This chain links TRBV11-2 with TRBJ2-5, with TRBD2 matching 8 bases. The V segment lost 0 bases and the J segment 4 bases; nucleotides outside the gene matches: 10. The CDR3 has 17 amino acids. CDR1 is SGHAT and CDR2 is FQNNGV in the germline V gene. The CDR3 nucleotides read TGTGCCAGCAGCTTAGAGGTGGCGGGGGGCTATGGAGAGACCCAGTACTTC. Translation gives CASSLEVAGGYGETQYF.

The CDR3 spells CSVPRDVDRNTIYF. The CDR3 bases are TGCAGCGTCCCCCGGGACGTAGATCGGAACACCATATATTTT. This chain joins TRBV29-1 and TRBJ1-3, with TRBD1 as a possible D gene (5 bases). V was clipped by 6 bases and J by 7 bases, with 19 bases between them. The CDR3 length is 14 residues. The V gene's germline CDR1 is SQVTM and CDR2 ANQGSEA.

At least ten counts were recorded for this clonotype. The chain couples TRBV5-8 to TRBJ2-7; D may be TRBD2 (7 bases). The CDR3 has 14 residues. Germline CDR1 SGHTS, CDR2 YDEGEE. Trimming took off 1 base at V and 0 bases at J, with 8 bases between the two ends. CDR3 protein: CASSLRGASYEQYF. The CDR3 nucleotides are TGTGCCAGCAGCTTGCGGGGGGCCTCCTACGAGCAGTACTTC.

This clonotype was observed at least ten times. The rearrangement joins TRBV12-3 or TRBV12-4 to TRBJ1-5; possible D gene TRBD1, 6 bases. V was shortened by 10 bases and J by 6 bases, with 13 bases between the two germline ends. This CDR3 has 12 amino acids. CDR3 region: CATGVGGQPQHF. The CDR3 coding sequence is TGTGCCACAGGGGTAGGGGGTCAGCCCCAGCATTTT.

Concerning this clonotype itself: Being one base from a much bigger clone, this may be a read error. This chain joins TRBV9 and TRBJ2-5, with 8 positions matching TRBD1. Germline V lookup: CDR1 SGDLS, CDR2 YYNGEE. The CDR3 runs to 14 residues. Here the CDR3 DNA reads TGTGCCAGCAGCCCCAGGACAGGGACAGAGACCCAGAACTTC. This translates into CASSPRTGTETQNF.

The chain is built from TRBV19 and TRBJ2-7, with D possibly TRBD1 on 6 matching bases. Between the trimmed V and J ends, which lost 6 bases and 2 bases, there was a span of 11 bases. Germline CDR1 is LNHDA and CDR2 is SQIVND (reference sequence). This CDR3 contains 13 residues. The CDR3 spells CASRGGVPYEQYF. CDR3 coding DNA: TGTGCCAGTAGAGGGGGAGTTCCCTACGAGCAGTACTTC. Complete variable domain (other parts from reference TRBV19 and TRBJ2-7): DGGITQSPKYLFRKEGQNVTLSCEQNLNHDAMYWYRQDPGQGLRLIYYSQIVNDFQKGDIAEGYSVSREKKESFPLTVTSAQKNPTAFYLCASRGGVPYEQYFGPGTRLTVT.

The chain employs TRBV15 and TRBJ2-3; D might be TRBD1 or TRBD2, each matching 5 bases. V shed 0 bases and J shed 2 bases, with 9 bases lying between them. The CDR3 has 15 residues. Per germline, CDR1 LNHNV and CDR2 YYDKDF (reference sequence). The chain's CDR3 is CATSRDGGATDTQYF. For the CDR3, the DNA is TGTGCCACCAGCAGAGATGGGGGTGCCACAGATACGCAGTATTTT.

In its sample, this clonotype was seen many times. As DNA, the CDR3 is TGTGCCATCAGTCTCCGGGACAGGGATTCCGGGGAGCTGTTTTTT. This encodes CAISLRDRDSGELFF. The V and J genes are TRBV10-3 and TRBJ2-2; TRBD1 agrees at 9 bases. The trim removed 5 bases at V and 6 bases at J, leaving 7 bases unmatched. The CDR3 totals 15 residues. In germline, CDR1 is ENHRY, CDR2 SYGVKD.

This clonotype was seen repeatedly, ten times or more. V gene TRBV9 combines with J gene TRBJ2-7, with a possible D match to TRBD1 (5 bases). This CDR3 is 14 amino acids long. V was clipped by 4 bases and J by 2 bases, with 13 bases between them. Germline V gene data show CDR1 as SGDLS and CDR2 as YYNGEE. CDR3 bases: TGTGCCAGCAGCCCTCGGACATTGACCTACGAGCAGTACTTC. Residues: CASSPRTLTYEQYF.

The V and J genes are TRBV28 and TRBJ2-7; D gene unclear. The CDR3 has 12 residues. CDR1 and CDR2 (germline): MDHEN, SYDVKM. The V end was cut by 3 bases, the J end by 5 bases, with 8 bases between. DNA for the CDR3: TGTGCCAGCAGTTTTATTCTGAACGAGCAGTACTTC. Translated: CASSFILNEQYF. Full variable domain (rest looked up from reference TRBV28 and TRBJ2-7): DVKVTQSSRYLVKRTGEKVFLECVQDMDHENMFWYRQDPGLGLRLIYFSYDVKMKEKGDIPEGYSVSREKKERFSLILESASTNQTSMYLCASSFILNEQYFGPGTRLTVT.

The table lists this clonotype with many counts. CDR3 amino acids: CASLENWGGQTQYF. The CDR3 DNA sequence: TGTGCCAGCCTAGAAAATTGGGGTGGACAGACCCAGTACTTC. The V call is TRBV7-2, the J call TRBJ2-5; D not resolved. V shed 8 bases and J shed 6 bases, with 19 bases lying between them. Germline CDR1 SGHTA, CDR2 FQGNSA. The CDR3 is 14 residues long.

This clonotype was seen a handful of times. The V call is TRBV6-5, the J call TRBJ1-2; the match to TRBD1 covers 9 bases. The junction had 10 bases not matched to a gene; V was cut back by 0 bases and J by 8 bases. The CDR3 loop spans 16 amino acids. From germline, CDR1 is MNHEY and CDR2 SVGAGI. CDR3 sequence: CASSYSRGTGSGGYTF. CDR3 DNA: TGTGCCAGCAGTTACTCGAGGGGGACAGGGTCGGGAGGCTACACCTTC.

V and J are TRBV5-1 and TRBJ1-1; D is ambiguous. Trimming shortened V by 1 base and J by 1 base, and 8 bases separated the two germline ends. The CDR3 spans 14 residues. Germline V gene data show CDR1 as SGHRS and CDR2 as YFSETQ. CDR3 DNA: TGCGCCAGCAGCTTGTCCCTATCGAACACTGAAGCTTTCTTT. The encoded protein is CASSLSLSNTEAFF.